This T cell receptor beta chain is drawn from a study of early T cells in non-severe SARS-CoV-2 infection (dated by TCRdb to about 2021). For context, the study as a whole: TCR sequencing used bulk RNA from unsorted whole blood, so alpha and beta chains could not be paired.

Paper-wide results and their limitations: VDJdb matching was skewed toward anti-spike CD8 responses and likely underestimated virus-specific expansions by missing private and CD4 specificities.

This clonotype has just a few counts. Its antigen is currently not known. No base qualities exist here, and no much larger clone lies one base off it. The junction carries 13 bases between V and J, which are trimmed by 5 bases and 3 bases respectively. From the cysteine up to the phenylalanine, the CDR3 has a length of 14 residues. Only CDR3 DNA remains: 42 bases, in frame from the first base. Libraries were prepared through 5' RACE. The listed sequencing device is NextSeq 500. In the TCR library protocol, unique molecular identifiers were attached to individual cDNA molecules to correct for PCR bias and sequencing error. Sequencing covered both TCR alpha and beta chains, and within each sample the abundances of alpha and beta sequences were tightly co-correlated. In the source study's methods: Decombinator V4 was used to annotate the V gene, J gene and CDR3 of the TCR sequences. TCRs were defined as expanded if a significant change between any two time points was detected under a Poisson model with p below 0.0001. TCR abundances were normalised to the total number of TCRs sequenced per sample and were expressed as counts per million. MAIT TCRs were defined by TRAV1-2 paired with TRAJ12, TRAJ20 or TRAJ33, and iNKT TCRs by TRAV10 paired with TRAJ18. VDJdb, accessed on 1 November 2021, was searched for TCRs annotated for CMV, EBV and SARS-CoV-2, and TCRs annotated for more than one antigen were excluded. TCRdb reanalyzed the raw reads on its own, using fastp at Q25 for trimming and MiXCR for clone calling, and kept in-frame beta chains. Here each entry gathers all rows of one CDR3 protein and keeps the most common genes and DNA. What appears here as the V and J calls and clone size reflects TCRdb's work, not the paper's. This sample is represented by about 130,000 distinct CDR3 sequences; about 15% of them were singletons. Just over 20% of the sample goes to the ten largest clones.

Set within a cohort of healthcare workers in London, UK, this nested case-control study involved weekly PCR testing of nasopharyngeal swabs along with blood sampling. Healthcare workers were recruited between 23 and 31 March 2020, during the week of the UK lockdown, and were followed weekly for up to roughly 15 weeks. The V and J genes are TRBV12-3 or TRBV12-4 and TRBJ1-1; there is no confident call for the D gene. This receptor was obtained from an adult who was a healthcare worker with PCR-confirmed SARS-CoV-2 infection or an uninfected control (not recorded which). The sequencing sample was made of whole blood. The CDR3 protein: CASSLGWAYTEAFF. Here is the DNA: TGTGCCAGCAGTCTCGGTTGGGCTTACACTGAAGCTTTCTTT.